The 26 T cell receptor beta chains given below trace back to one sample, sequenced in a study of shared clonotypes between healthy human individuals. Using immunoSEQ multiplex PCR, the repertoire was profiled, and TCRdb retains in-frame clones only, with some absent. The sample shows over a million clones, around 82% of them seen only once. The sequenced material came from memory CD4+ T cells from PBMCs. Subset described: CD45RA-negative fraction. All receptors derive from a man aged 18 to 29 in good health. Some clones in this sample may be carry-over from other donors' samples.

This clone was seen once. Additional DNA sequences in this sample encode the identical CDR3. This chain links TRBV5-1 with TRBJ2-2, with D unclear. Germline CDR1 SGHRS, CDR2 YFSETQ. V was trimmed by 2 bases and J by 0 bases, leaving 8 bases between them. The CDR3 is made up of 15 amino acids. CDR3 sequence reads: CASSLGAANTGELFF. The CDR3 DNA is TGCGCCAGCAGCTTAGGCGCTGCGAACACCGGGGAGCTGTTTTTT.

This chain connects TRBV5-6 to TRBJ2-1; 11 bases align to TRBD2. The V segment lost 4 bases and the J segment 9 bases; nucleotides outside the gene matches: 12. The CDR3 has 16 residues. CDR1 SGHDT and CDR2 YYEEEE come from the germline V gene. DNA of the CDR3: TGTGCCAGCAGCCCCTGGACTAGCGGGCTCTTGGGTGAGCAGTTCTTC. It encodes CASSPWTSGLLGEQFF.

The chain combines TRBV5-1 with TRBJ2-2; possibly TRBD1 for D (6 bases). CDR1 is SGHRS and CDR2 is YFSETQ in the germline V gene. This CDR3 is 17 amino acids long. V lost 4 bases to trimming and J lost 1 base, with 17 bases between them. The CDR3 sequence is CASSGRSGTKNTGELFF. CDR3 bases: TGCGCCAGCAGCGGGCGTTCCGGGACAAAGAACACCGGGGAGCTGTTTTTT. The entire variable domain, with the rest obtained from reference TRBV5-1 and TRBJ2-2, is as follows: KAGVTQTPRYLIKTRGQQVTLSCSPISGHRSVSWYQQTPGQGLQFLFEYFSETQRNKGNFPGRFSGRQFSNSRSEMNVSTLELGDSALYLCASSGRSGTKNTGELFFGEGSRLTVL.

In this sample, this clone turned up a few times. The chain carries TRBV10-1 and TRBJ2-2; 11 bases align to TRBD1. The CDR3 runs 18 residues. Trimming removed 2 bases from V and 2 bases from J; junction bases left unmatched: 7. Germline assignment: CDR1 WNHNN and CDR2 SYGVQD (reference sequence). The chain's CDR3 is CASSELDRGLGNTGELFF. The CDR3 bases are TGCGCCAGCAGTGAGCTGGACAGGGGGCTTGGTAACACCGGGGAGCTGTTTTTT.

The gene calls are TRBV5-4 and TRBJ2-5; TRBD2 aligns across 9 bases. CDR1 SGHNT and CDR2 YYREEE come from the germline V gene (reference sequence). This CDR3 is 15 amino acids long. The junction had 6 bases not matched to a gene; V was cut back by 1 base and J by 5 bases. Here the CDR3 reads CASSLKWREGETQYF. The CDR3 DNA reads as TGTGCCAGCAGCTTGAAATGGCGGGAGGGGGAGACCCAGTACTTC.

The V and J genes are TRBV7-8 and TRBJ1-4; tentative D call: TRBD1 (6 bases). From germline, CDR1 is SGHVS and CDR2 FQNEAQ. The CDR3 contains 15 residues. V lost 0 bases to trimming and J lost 7 bases, with 12 bases between them. The CDR3 nucleotides are TGTGCCAGCAGCTTAGCGTCCGGGACACCTGAAAAACTGTTTTTT. This gives the protein CASSLASGTPEKLFF.

J is TRBJ1-1 and V is TRBV5-1; D not certain. Trimming left V 0 bases short and J 5 bases short, with 14 bases between. This CDR3 is built from 15 residues. In germline, CDR1 is SGHRS, CDR2 YFSETQ. The CDR3 sequence: CASSLAASRGTEAFF. The CDR3 coding sequence is TGCGCCAGCAGCTTGGCCGCCAGTCGAGGGACTGAAGCTTTCTTT.

The chain employs TRBV7-9 and TRBJ2-3; TRBD2 agrees at 13 bases. Per germline, CDR1 SEHNR and CDR2 FQNEAQ (reference sequence). The length of the CDR3 is 18 residues. The V segment lost 4 bases and the J segment 4 bases; nucleotides outside the gene matches: 11. CDR3 amino acids: CASSSLRTSGSGADTQYF. CDR3 DNA: TGTGCCAGCAGCTCCCTAAGGACTAGCGGGAGTGGCGCAGATACGCAGTATTTT.

This clone was picked up one time. CDR3 protein: CASSEVRAGNIQYF. Here the CDR3 DNA reads TGTGCCAGCAGTGAAGTCAGGGCCGGAAACATTCAGTACTTC. The V gene is TRBV2, the J gene TRBJ2-4; tentatively, D is TRBD1 (5 bases). Trimming shortened V by 1 base and J by 6 bases, and 10 bases separated the two germline ends. The germline gives CDR1 SNHLY, CDR2 FYNNEI. The CDR3 length is 14 residues.

The chain couples TRBV19 to TRBJ2-5; D may correspond to TRBD1 or TRBD2 (8 bases each). Deletions cut 5 bases from V and 2 bases from J, with 30 bases between. From germline, CDR1 is LNHDA and CDR2 SQIVND (reference sequence). This CDR3 spans 20 amino acids. The DNA of the CDR3 is TGTGCCAGTAGTCCACGGGACAGGATTTACTTTACTAGCGGACAAGAGACCCAGTACTTC. Protein sequence: CASSPRDRIYFTSGQETQYF.

The J gene is TRBJ2-1, the V gene TRBV2, with TRBD2 matching over 13 bases. CDR3 size: 16 residues. J was trimmed by 6 bases and V by 6 bases; bases with no gene match: 8. Germline assignment: CDR1 SNHLY and CDR2 FYNNEI. The CDR3 bases are TGTGCCAGCAGACCTCGGACTAGCGGGAGAGCCAATGAGCAGTTCTTC. It specifies CASRPRTSGRANEQFF.

The rearrangement uses TRBV14 and TRBJ1-4; tentatively, D is TRBD1 (6 bases). The CDR3 length is 15 residues. V was cut by 5 bases and J by 3 bases, with 13 bases left in between. Germline V gene lookup returns CDR1 SGHDN and CDR2 FVKESK. This chain's CDR3 is CASSRRTASNEKLFF. CDR3 DNA: TGTGCCAGCAGCAGACGGACAGCTTCTAATGAAAAACTGTTTTTT. Variable domain in full (rest from reference TRBV14 and TRBJ1-4): EAGVTQFPSHSVIEKGQTVTLRCDPISGHDNLYWYRRVMGKEIKFLLHFVKESKQDESGMPNNRFLAERTGGTYSTLKVQPAELEDSGVYFCASSRRTASNEKLFFGSGTQLSVL.

The rearrangement uses TRBV9 and TRBJ1-4, with a weak D call TRBD1 (5 bases). The germline V and J ends were trimmed by 4 bases and 7 bases, with 14 bases remaining between them. Germline V gene data show CDR1 as SGDLS and CDR2 as YYNGEE. The CDR3 runs to 14 residues. The DNA for the CDR3 is TGTGCCAGCAGCCGGAGGGGTATAAGTGAAAAACTGTTTTTT. It translates to CASSRRGISEKLFF.

In this sample, this clone turned up a few times. The gene calls are TRBV21-1 and TRBJ2-7; TRBD1, the table's D call, lacks a check against the DNA. TRBV21-1 is a pseudogene. This CDR3 region has 16 residues. CDR3 sequence (DNA): TGTGCCAGCAGCACGCGAGGGCCGGGACAGGGAGACGAGCAGTACTTC. This codes for CASSTRGPGQGDEQYF.

This rearrangement joins TRBV5-6 to TRBJ1-2, with D possibly TRBD1 on 6 matching bases. Looked up from germline, CDR1 is SGHDT and CDR2 is YYEEEE. V dropped 3 bases and J dropped 1 base, with 16 bases sitting between them. CDR3 size: 16 residues. CDR3 sequence reads: CASSYYRELGNYGYTF. The CDR3 nucleotides read TGTGCCAGCAGCTACTACAGGGAACTCGGTAACTATGGCTACACCTTC.

V is TRBV10-3 and J is TRBJ1-2, with 7 bases fitting TRBD1. The CDR3 contains 12 residues. Looked up from germline, CDR1 is ENHRY and CDR2 is SYGVKD. The ends lost 7 bases at V and 10 bases at J; junction bases unmatched: 9. The CDR3 loop is CAITNRGVAYTF. CDR3 in DNA: TGTGCCATCACCAACAGGGGAGTCGCCTACACCTTC.

Only a few counts were recorded for this clone. This chain joins TRBV5-4 and TRBJ1-1, with a weak D call TRBD1 (6 bases). Germline values: CDR1 SGHNT, CDR2 YYREEE (reference sequence). This CDR3 comprises 13 residues. V lost 4 bases and J 6 bases, leaving 13 bases between the germline ends. The CDR3 loop reads CASSVRGRAEAFF. The CDR3 region has the DNA TGTGCCAGCAGCGTCAGGGGAAGGGCTGAAGCTTTCTTT.

The rearrangement uses TRBV27 and TRBJ2-1; D may match TRBD1 or TRBD2 (7 bases each). V was trimmed by 5 bases and J by 10 bases, leaving 24 bases between them. The germline V gene has CDR1 MNHEY and CDR2 SMNVEV (reference sequence). The CDR3 runs 16 residues. CDR3 DNA: TGTGCCAGCAGTCGTCAGCGGGGAGGGGGCCTGTGGGAGCAGTTCTTC. It encodes CASSRQRGGGLWEQFF.

DNA for the CDR3: TGCGCCAGCAGCTTGGTCCGGGACTCCTACAATGAGCAGTTCTTC. Protein product: CASSLVRDSYNEQFF. This rearrangement joins TRBV5-1 to TRBJ2-1, with D possibly TRBD2 on 5 matching bases. The CDR3 runs to 15 residues. With 0 bases removed from V and 0 bases from J, the gap between germline ends came to 7 bases. Germline V CDR1 and CDR2: SGHRS, YFSETQ.

This chain uses TRBV11-2 with TRBJ2-3; D not resolved. The germline V gene encodes CDR1 SGHAT and CDR2 FQNNGV. The CDR3 contains 14 residues. Trimming left V 5 bases short and J 4 bases short, with 13 bases between. Here the CDR3 DNA reads TGTGCCAGCAGCCCCCGAGTCCTTTCAGATACGCAGTATTTT. It is translated as CASSPRVLSDTQYF.

Note on this clone: A much bigger clone sits one base away, suggesting this may be a read error. Without the conserved terminal phenylalanine or tryptophan, this CDR3 likely stems from a read error. The V call is TRBV28, the J call TRBJ2-7, with D unresolved. This CDR3 is 11 amino acids long. CDR1 and CDR2 from the germline V gene are MDHEN and SYDVKM. The V gene lost 1 base and the J gene lost 5 bases, with 3 bases spanning the gap. CDR3 nucleotide sequence: TGTGCCAGCAGTTTATTCCACGAGCAGTACCTC. This sequence encodes CASSLFHEQYL.

The chain has TRBV21-1 and TRBJ2-7; TRBD1 is the table's D call and was not checked against the DNA. TRBV21-1 is a documented pseudogene. The CDR3 has 14 residues. The CDR3 coding sequence is TGTGCCAGCAGCCTCGGGACAGCGATTTACGAGCAGTACTTC. This translates into CASSLGTAIYEQYF.

In DNA, the CDR3 is TGTGCCACCAGCTCACGACGACCCCAGGTTGCCGGGGCCAACGTCCTGACTTTC. It specifies CATSSRRPQVAGANVLTF. The J gene is TRBJ2-6, the V gene TRBV15; D gene unclear. Trimming shortened V by 5 bases and J by 4 bases, and 21 bases separated the two germline ends. This CDR3 has 18 residues. The germline CDR1 and CDR2 sequences are LNHNV and YYDKDF (reference sequence).

This clone was observed a few times. This sequence joins TRBV6-1 and TRBJ2-1, with TRBD2 identical over 7 bases. Germline values: CDR1 MNHNS, CDR2 SASEGT. The CDR3 is 15 amino acids. V shed 1 base, J shed 6 bases, and the junction held 6 bases outside the gene matches. The chain's CDR3 is CASSEGGGSFNEQFF. DNA of the CDR3: TGTGCCAGCAGTGAAGGGGGCGGGAGTTTCAATGAGCAGTTCTTC.

This rearrangement joins TRBV4-2 to TRBJ1-1, with 8 bases fitting TRBD1. After removal of 4 bases from V and 5 bases from J, the junction contained 9 bases not matched to a gene. This CDR3 contains 15 residues. Germline CDR1 LGHNA, CDR2 YNFKEQ. The CDR3 region is CASSPMGRQGTEAFF. The CDR3 DNA reads TGTGCCAGCAGCCCCATGGGGCGACAGGGGACTGAAGCTTTCTTT.

This clone turned up a few times. Distinct nucleotide sequences in the sample also encode this CDR3. The V and J genes are TRBV29-1 and TRBJ1-2, with D perhaps TRBD1 (5 bases). Germline CDR1 and CDR2: SQVTM and ANQGSEA. The ends were cut back, 6 bases at V and 2 bases at J, with 16 bases in the middle. The CDR3 length is 14 residues. In nucleotides, the CDR3 is TGCAGCGTGGAGGGTAGGGGCAGAAACTATGGCTACACCTTC. This sequence encodes CSVEGRGRNYGYTF.